This TCR beta chain was profiled in a study of T cell repertoires in cytomegalovirus infection (dated by TCRdb to the late 2010s). Context from the whole study: The peptide stimulations were aimed at well-studied HLA-B-restricted epitopes as well as recently identified HLA-C-restricted CMV epitopes, whose presentation resists viral immunomodulation. The HLA type of each donor mattered for the analysis, because public TCR beta signatures pointed to carriage of CMV infection along with the matching HLA type. Overall study outcomes, separate from this receptor: In both this cohort and an independent cohort of a few hundred donors, the cumulative frequency of public TCR beta family members distinguished carriers of CMV infection plus the relevant HLA type. In the ex vivo response, HLA-C-restricted CMV-specific TCR beta clonotypes were dominant, and in two of eight donors the single most frequent clonotype came from this HLA-C-restricted group.

The treatment or condition label, read with the paper, signifies: in vitro stimulation with specific CMV peptide epitopes to enrich CMV-specific T cells. The instrument given in TCRdb is Illumina HiSeq 1500. The public reads were reanalyzed by TCRdb: fastp trimming at Q25, MiXCR alignment, in-frame beta chains only. Every CDR3 protein is listed once, alongside the most common genes and DNA of its rows. Within this sample are a few hundred thousand distinct CDR3 sequences, with roughly 42% of them counted one time only. The ten largest clonotypes hold 40% to 60% of the sample. A remark on this clonotype: Its binding antigen is unknown. The record has no base qualities; no much larger clone is one base away.

CDR3 length: 18 amino acids, cysteine to phenylalanine. Only the CDR3 DNA is retained, 54 bases long and in frame from the first base. The germline V gene supplies CDR1 LGHNA and CDR2 YNFKEQ. The germline V end is reduced by 0 bases and the J end by 2 bases; junction bases left unmatched: 10. This clonotype was obtained from a human donor in good health (CMV status not recorded). Some clones in this sample may be carry-over from other donors' samples. The material sequenced was cultured PBMCs, taken from culture after CMV antigen stimulation. The chain is encoded by TRBV4-2 joined to TRBJ2-3; TRBD2 matches 8 bases in the middle. The bases read TGTGCCAGCAGCCAAGAGAGATTTGGCGGGGGGCACACAGATACGCAGTATTTT. This yields the protein CASSQERFGGGHTDTQYF.